This TCR beta chain comes out of a study of blood T cell repertoires in COVID-19. Study information: Samples taken during acute and convalescent COVID-19 were collected in the United States, Italy and Spain.

Study processing details: Estimation of nucleated cell counts was performed using reference gene primer amplification. Measured with immunoSEQ multiplex PCR; TCRdb has only the in-frame clones, and not every one. From that table come the V and J calls and clone size; the DNA was used to work out D and trimming. The sample includes about 170,000 clones, 70% to 90% of them seen just once. The CDR3 consists of 20 residues. Unmatched junction bases numbered 20, after V lost 7 bases and J lost 1 base. The V call is TRBV23-1, the J call TRBJ1-5; 9 bases fit TRBD1. TRBV23-1 is an ORF for which the function is uncertain. The sequenced sample was peripheral blood. The TCR originated in a woman of 80 years or more with COVID-19, enrolled during active disease. The CDR3 loop is CASTQLGTGWGKRSNQPQHF. The DNA of the CDR3 is TGCGCCAGCACCCAGCTTGGGACAGGGTGGGGGAAGAGGAGCAATCAGCCCCAGCATTTT.